The 9 T cell receptor beta chains below all came from one sample that was sequenced in a study of T cells in Graves' hyperthyroidism and ophthalmopathy. Amplification of TCR beta CDR3 regions was performed using RNA transcripts as template. RT-PCR in the first round (using the HTBI primer set) targeted the TCR CDR3. MiXCR was run by TCRdb on the multiplex PCR reads, yielding one entry per CDR3 protein. This table has about 350,000 distinct CDR3 sequences, around 15% appearing once. The material sequenced was blood. Receptors originate from a woman aged 60 to 75 with Graves' ophthalmopathy.

In this sample, this clonotype turned up a few times. Mismatch with germline at one junction end may stem from a read error. This rearrangement joins TRBV28 to TRBJ2-2, with D possibly being TRBD2 (5 bases). CDR1 MDHEN and CDR2 SYDVKM come from the germline V gene. The CDR3 has 14 residues. The CDR3, as DNA: TGTGCCGGCAGTTCCAGGACTGGGTCAGGGGAGCTGTTTTTT. It encodes CAGSSRTGSGELFF.

The chain combines TRBV9 with TRBJ2-7, with 8 bases matching TRBD2. The CDR3 length is 15 residues. The junction had 8 bases not matched to a gene; V was cut back by 3 bases and J by 3 bases. Germline values: CDR1 SGDLS, CDR2 YYNGEE. The CDR3 spells CASSGSGTRGYEQYF. Written as DNA, the CDR3 is TGTGCCAGCAGCGGATCCGGGACTAGGGGCTACGAGCAGTACTTC.

The chain uses TRBV14 and TRBJ1-4; no firm D call. CDR1 SGHDN and CDR2 FVKESK come from the germline V gene. The CDR3 extends over 15 amino acids. V was shortened by 2 bases and J by 6 bases, with 13 bases between the two germline ends. The DNA for the CDR3 is TGTGCCAGCAGCCAACAAGGGAATTGGGATGAAAAACTGTTTTTT. This translates into CASSQQGNWDEKLFF. The full variable domain, in which reference TRBV14 and TRBJ1-4 provide the parts outside the CDR3, is EAGVTQFPSHSVIEKGQTVTLRCDPISGHDNLYWYRRVMGKEIKFLLHFVKESKQDESGMPNNRFLAERTGGTYSTLKVQPAELEDSGVYFCASSQQGNWDEKLFFGSGTQLSVL.

This clonotype was recorded many times. The chain joins TRBV3-1 to TRBJ1-1, with D possibly being TRBD1 (5 bases). Trimming removed 4 bases from V and 0 bases from J, with 12 bases in between. Germline CDR1 is LGHDT and CDR2 is YNNKEL (reference sequence). CDR3 length: 15 amino acids. The CDR3 region has the DNA TGTGCCAGCAGCCGATTCGACAGTCTGAACACTGAAGCTTTCTTT. It specifies CASSRFDSLNTEAFF.

This clonotype was seen a few times. The rearrangement joins TRBV5-8 to TRBJ2-6; D not certain. CDR3 size: 17 residues. Trimming stripped 1 base from V and 0 bases from J, with 11 bases between. The germline gives CDR1 SGHTS, CDR2 YDEGEE. The CDR3 here is CASSLRLLNSGANVLTF. The CDR3 region has the DNA TGTGCCAGCAGCTTGCGGTTGTTAAACTCTGGGGCCAACGTCCTGACTTTC.

This clonotype was counted at least ten times. The chain has TRBV4-2 and TRBJ1-1; D is unresolved. V was shortened by 5 bases and J by 5 bases, with 12 bases between the two germline ends. Germline V gene sequence: CDR1 LGHNA, CDR2 YNFKEQ. The CDR3 covers 13 residues. The DNA for the CDR3 is TGTGCCAGCAGCAGGGAGGCGGGGACTGAAGCTTTCTTT. Residues: CASSREAGTEAFF.

At least ten counts were recorded for this clonotype. This rearrangement joins TRBV5-1 to TRBJ1-4; 8 nucleotides match TRBD1. Germline V gene lookup returns CDR1 SGHRS and CDR2 YFSETQ. V lost 0 bases to trimming and J lost 5 bases; unmatched junction nucleotides: 3. The CDR3 loop spans 15 amino acids. CDR3 sequence (DNA): TGCGCCAGCAGCTTGGTACAGGGGGTAAATGAAAAACTGTTTTTT. It encodes CASSLVQGVNEKLFF.

This clonotype occurred many times. The chain links TRBV20-1 to TRBJ1-1, with D unresolved. In germline, CDR1 is DFQATT, CDR2 SNEGSKA (reference sequence). The CDR3 sequence is 12 residues long. The V gene lost 4 bases and the J gene lost 1 base, with 7 bases spanning the gap. This CDR3 is CSAKIGNTEAFF. The CDR3 DNA reads as TGCAGTGCTAAGATAGGGAACACTGAAGCTTTCTTT.

This clonotype was seen many times. The chain carries TRBV30 and TRBJ2-7; possibly TRBD1 for D (5 bases). In germline, CDR1 is GTSNPN, CDR2 SVGIG (reference sequence). The CDR3 is 14 residues long. V lost 4 bases to trimming and J lost 1 base, with 14 bases between them. CDR3 region: CAWNTRVGSYEQYF. The CDR3 nucleotides are TGTGCCTGGAATACCAGGGTAGGATCCTACGAGCAGTACTTC.